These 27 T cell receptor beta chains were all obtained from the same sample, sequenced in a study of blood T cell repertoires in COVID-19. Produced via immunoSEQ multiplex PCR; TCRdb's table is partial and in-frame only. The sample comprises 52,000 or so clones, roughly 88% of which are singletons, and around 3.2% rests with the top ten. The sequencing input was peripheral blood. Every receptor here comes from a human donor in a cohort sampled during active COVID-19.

The CDR3 loop reads CASSLLLGRTEAFF. DNA for the CDR3: TGTGCCAGCAGCCTTTTACTTGGTAGAACTGAAGCTTTCTTT. J is TRBJ1-1 and V is TRBV5-6, with D hard to call. Per the germline V gene, CDR1 is SGHDT and CDR2 is YYEEEE. Deletions cut 4 bases from V and 5 bases from J, with 15 bases between. The CDR3 sequence is 14 residues long.

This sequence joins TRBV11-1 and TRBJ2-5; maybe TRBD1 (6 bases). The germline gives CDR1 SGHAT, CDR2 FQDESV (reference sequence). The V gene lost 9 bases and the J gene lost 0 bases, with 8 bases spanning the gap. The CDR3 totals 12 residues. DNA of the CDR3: TGTGCCAGATGGGACAACCAAGAGACCCAGTACTTC. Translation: CARWDNQETQYF.

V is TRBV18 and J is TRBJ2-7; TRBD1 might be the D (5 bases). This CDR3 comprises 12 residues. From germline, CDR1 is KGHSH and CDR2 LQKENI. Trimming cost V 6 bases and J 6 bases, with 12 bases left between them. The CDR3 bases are TGTGCCAGCTCCCAGTGGGGCGCCGAGCAGTACTTC. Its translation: CASSQWGAEQYF.

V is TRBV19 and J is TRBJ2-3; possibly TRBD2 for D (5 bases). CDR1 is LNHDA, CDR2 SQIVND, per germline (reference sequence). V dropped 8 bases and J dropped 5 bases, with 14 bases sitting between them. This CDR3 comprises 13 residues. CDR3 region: CASSFTRGDTQYF. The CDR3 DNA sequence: TGTGCCAGTTCGTTCACCCGGGGAGATACGCAGTATTTT.

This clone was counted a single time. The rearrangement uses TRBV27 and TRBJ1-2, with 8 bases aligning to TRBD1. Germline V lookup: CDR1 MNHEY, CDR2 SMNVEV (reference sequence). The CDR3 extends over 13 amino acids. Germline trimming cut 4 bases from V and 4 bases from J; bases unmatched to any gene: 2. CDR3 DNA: TGTGCCAGCAGTTGGACAGGGACCTATGGCTACACCTTC. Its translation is CASSWTGTYGYTF.

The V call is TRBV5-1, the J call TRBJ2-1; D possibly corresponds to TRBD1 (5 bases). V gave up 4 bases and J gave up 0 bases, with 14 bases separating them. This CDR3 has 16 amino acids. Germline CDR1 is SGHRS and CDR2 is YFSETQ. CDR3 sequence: CASSLAADSSYNEQFF. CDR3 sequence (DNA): TGCGCCAGCAGCCTTGCGGCAGACAGCTCCTACAATGAGCAGTTCTTC.

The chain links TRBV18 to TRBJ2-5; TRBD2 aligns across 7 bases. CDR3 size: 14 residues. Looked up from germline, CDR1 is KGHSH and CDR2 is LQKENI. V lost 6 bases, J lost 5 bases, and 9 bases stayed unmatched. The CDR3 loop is CASSPGLPGETQYF. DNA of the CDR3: TGTGCCAGCTCGCCGGGACTACCAGGGGAGACCCAGTACTTC.

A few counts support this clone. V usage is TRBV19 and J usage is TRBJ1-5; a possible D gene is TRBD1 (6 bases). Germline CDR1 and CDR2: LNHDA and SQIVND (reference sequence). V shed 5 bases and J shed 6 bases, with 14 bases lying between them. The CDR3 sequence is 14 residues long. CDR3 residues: CASSGGARSQPQHF. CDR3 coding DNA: TGTGCCAGTAGTGGGGGGGCACGGAGTCAGCCCCAGCATTTT. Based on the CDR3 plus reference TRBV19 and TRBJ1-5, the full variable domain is DGGITQSPKYLFRKEGQNVTLSCEQNLNHDAMYWYRQDPGQGLRLIYYSQIVNDFQKGDIAEGYSVSREKKESFPLTVTSAQKNPTAFYLCASSGGARSQPQHFGDGTRLSIL.

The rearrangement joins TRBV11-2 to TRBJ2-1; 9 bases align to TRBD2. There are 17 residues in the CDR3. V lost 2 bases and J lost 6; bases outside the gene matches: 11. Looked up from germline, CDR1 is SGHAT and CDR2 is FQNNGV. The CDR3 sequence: CASSLLRGGRGPNEQFF. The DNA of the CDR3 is TGTGCCAGCAGCTTATTGAGGGGCGGGAGGGGCCCCAATGAGCAGTTCTTC. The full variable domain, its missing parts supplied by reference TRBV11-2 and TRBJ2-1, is EAGVAQSPRYKIIEKRQSVAFWCNPISGHATLYWYQQILGQGPKLLIQFQNNGVVDDSQLPKDRFSAERLKGVDSTLKIQPAKLEDSAVYLCASSLLRGGRGPNEQFFGPGTRLTVL.

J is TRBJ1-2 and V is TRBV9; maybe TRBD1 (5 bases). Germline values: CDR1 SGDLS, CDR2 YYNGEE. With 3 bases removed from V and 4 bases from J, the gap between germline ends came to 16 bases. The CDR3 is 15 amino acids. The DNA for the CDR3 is TGTGCCAGCAGCGCTAACCAGGGTTCAACCTATGGCTACACCTTC. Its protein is CASSANQGSTYGYTF.

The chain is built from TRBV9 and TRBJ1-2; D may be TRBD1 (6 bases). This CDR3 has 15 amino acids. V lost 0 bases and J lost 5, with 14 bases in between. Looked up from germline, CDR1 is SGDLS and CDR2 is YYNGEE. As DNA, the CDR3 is TGTGCCAGCAGCGTAGGATGGGGACAAGTATATGGCTACACCTTC. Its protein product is CASSVGWGQVYGYTF.

The CDR3 sequence is CASSQDRVGQPQHF. CDR3 DNA: TGTGCCAGCAGCCAAGACAGGGTTGGTCAGCCCCAGCATTTT. The chain combines TRBV4-2 with TRBJ1-5; possible D gene TRBD1, 5 bases. This CDR3 comprises 14 residues. Germline assignment: CDR1 LGHNA and CDR2 YNFKEQ. Trimming pared 0 bases from V and 6 bases from J, leaving 9 bases between.

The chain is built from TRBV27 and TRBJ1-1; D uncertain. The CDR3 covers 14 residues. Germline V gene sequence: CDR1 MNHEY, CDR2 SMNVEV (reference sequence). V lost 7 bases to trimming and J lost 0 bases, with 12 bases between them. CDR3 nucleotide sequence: TGTGCCAGCATGCTCTCGGCGGTGAACACTGAAGCTTTCTTT. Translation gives CASMLSAVNTEAFF.

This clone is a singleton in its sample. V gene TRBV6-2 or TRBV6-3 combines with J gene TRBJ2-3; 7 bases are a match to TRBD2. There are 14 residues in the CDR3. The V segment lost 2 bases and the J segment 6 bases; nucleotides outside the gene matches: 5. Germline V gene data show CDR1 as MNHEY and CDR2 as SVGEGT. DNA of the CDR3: TGTGCCAGCAGTTACCTGCGGGGGATCGATACGCAGTATTTT. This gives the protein CASSYLRGIDTQYF.

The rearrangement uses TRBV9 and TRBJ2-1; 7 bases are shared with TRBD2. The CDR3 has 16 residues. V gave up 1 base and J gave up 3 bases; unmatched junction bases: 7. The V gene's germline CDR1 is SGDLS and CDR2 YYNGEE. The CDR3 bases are TGTGCCAGCAGCGTATATGGTGGCGGGAGCTACAATGAGCAGTTCTTC. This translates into CASSVYGGGSYNEQFF. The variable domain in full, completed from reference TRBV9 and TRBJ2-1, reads DSGVTQTPKHLITATGQRVTLRCSPRSGDLSVYWYQQSLDQGLQFLIQYYNGEERAKGNILERFSAQQFPDLHSELNLSSLELGDSALYFCASSVYGGGSYNEQFFGPGTRLTVL.

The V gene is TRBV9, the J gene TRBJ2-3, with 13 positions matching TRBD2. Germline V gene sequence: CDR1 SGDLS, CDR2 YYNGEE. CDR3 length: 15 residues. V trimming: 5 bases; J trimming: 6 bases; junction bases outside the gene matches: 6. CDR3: CASSPGTSGIDTQYF. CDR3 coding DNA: TGTGCCAGCAGTCCCGGGACTAGCGGGATTGATACGCAGTATTTT. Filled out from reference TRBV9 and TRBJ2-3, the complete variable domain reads DSGVTQTPKHLITATGQRVTLRCSPRSGDLSVYWYQQSLDQGLQFLIQYYNGEERAKGNILERFSAQQFPDLHSELNLSSLELGDSALYFCASSPGTSGIDTQYFGPGTRLTVL.

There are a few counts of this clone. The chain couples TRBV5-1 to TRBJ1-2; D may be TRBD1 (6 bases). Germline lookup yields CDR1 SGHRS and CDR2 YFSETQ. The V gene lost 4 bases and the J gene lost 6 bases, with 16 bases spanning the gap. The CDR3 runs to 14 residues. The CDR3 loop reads CASSPAGTNHGYTF. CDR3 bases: TGCGCCAGCAGCCCCGCCGGGACAAACCATGGCTACACCTTC. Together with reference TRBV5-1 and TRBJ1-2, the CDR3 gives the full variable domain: KAGVTQTPRYLIKTRGQQVTLSCSPISGHRSVSWYQQTPGQGLQFLFEYFSETQRNKGNFPGRFSGRQFSNSRSEMNVSTLELGDSALYLCASSPAGTNHGYTFGSGTRLTVV.

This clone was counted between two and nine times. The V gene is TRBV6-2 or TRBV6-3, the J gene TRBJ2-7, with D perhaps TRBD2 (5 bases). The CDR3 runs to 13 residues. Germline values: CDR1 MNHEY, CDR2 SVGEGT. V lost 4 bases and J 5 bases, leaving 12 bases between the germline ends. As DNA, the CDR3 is TGTGCCAGCAGTTCTAGACTAAACCACGAGCAGTACTTC. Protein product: CASSSRLNHEQYF.

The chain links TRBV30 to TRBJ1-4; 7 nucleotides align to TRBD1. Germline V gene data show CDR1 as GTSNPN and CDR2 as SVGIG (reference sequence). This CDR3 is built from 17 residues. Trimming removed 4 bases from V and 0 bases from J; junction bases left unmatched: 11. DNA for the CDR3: TGTGCCTGGACAGTGGGGACAGCCTTTACAACTAATGAAAAACTGTTTTTT. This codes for CAWTVGTAFTTNEKLFF.

In DNA form, the CDR3 reads TGTGCCAGCTCACCACCATCCATGCCGGGAGAGACCCAGTACTTC. Protein sequence: CASSPPSMPGETQYF. This rearrangement joins TRBV18 to TRBJ2-5; D not resolved. The ends were cut back, 0 bases at V and 4 bases at J, with 12 bases in the middle. CDR1 is KGHSH and CDR2 is LQKENI in the germline V gene. CDR3 length: 15 residues. Filled out from reference TRBV18 and TRBJ2-5, the complete variable domain reads NAGVMQNPRHLVRRRGQEARLRCSPMKGHSHVYWYRQLPEEGLKFMVYLQKENIIDESGMPKERFSAEFPKEGPSILRIQQVVRGDSAAYFCASSPPSMPGETQYFGPGTRLLVL.

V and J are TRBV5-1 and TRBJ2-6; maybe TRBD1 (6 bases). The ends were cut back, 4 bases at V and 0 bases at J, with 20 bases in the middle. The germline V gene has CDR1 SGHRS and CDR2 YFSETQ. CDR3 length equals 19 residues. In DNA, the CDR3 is TGCGCCAGCAGCCCTGATAAGGGACAAACCATCTCTGGGGCCAACGTCCTGACTTTC. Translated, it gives CASSPDKGQTISGANVLTF.

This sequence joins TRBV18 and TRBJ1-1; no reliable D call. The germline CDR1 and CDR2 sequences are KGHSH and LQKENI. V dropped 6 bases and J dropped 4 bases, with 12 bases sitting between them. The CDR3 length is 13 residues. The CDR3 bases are TGTGCCAGCTCGTCGATAGAGGGCACTGAAGCTTTCTTT. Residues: CASSSIEGTEAFF.

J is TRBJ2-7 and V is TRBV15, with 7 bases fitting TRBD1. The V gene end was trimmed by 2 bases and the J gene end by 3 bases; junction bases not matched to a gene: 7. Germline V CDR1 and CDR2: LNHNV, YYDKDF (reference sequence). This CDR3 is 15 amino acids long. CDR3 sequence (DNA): TGTGCCACCAGCAGATCCTCGGGACAGAGCTACGAGCAGTACTTC. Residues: CATSRSSGQSYEQYF.

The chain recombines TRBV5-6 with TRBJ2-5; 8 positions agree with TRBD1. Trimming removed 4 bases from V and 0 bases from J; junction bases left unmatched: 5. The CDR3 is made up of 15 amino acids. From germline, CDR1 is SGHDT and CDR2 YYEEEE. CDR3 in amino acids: CASSGTGGYQETQYF. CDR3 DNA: TGTGCCAGCAGCGGAACAGGGGGGTACCAAGAGACCCAGTACTTC.

CDR3 sequence (DNA): TGTGCCAGCAGCTTGCTGGGACAGGGATTTGAAAAACTGTTTTTT. This encodes CASSLLGQGFEKLFF. The chain recombines TRBV7-9 with TRBJ1-4, with 9 bases identical to TRBD1. Germline CDR1 is SEHNR and CDR2 is FQNEAQ (reference sequence). The V gene end was trimmed by 3 bases and the J gene end by 7 bases; junction bases not matched to a gene: 6. The length of the CDR3 is 15 residues.

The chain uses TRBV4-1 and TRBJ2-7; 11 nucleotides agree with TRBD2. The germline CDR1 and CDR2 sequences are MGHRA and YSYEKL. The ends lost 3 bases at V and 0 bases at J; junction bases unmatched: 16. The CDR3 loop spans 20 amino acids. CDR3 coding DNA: TGCGCCAGCAGCCACCGAGACCCCTCACTAGCGGGAGCGAGCTCCTACGAGCAGTACTTC. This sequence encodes CASSHRDPSLAGASSYEQYF.

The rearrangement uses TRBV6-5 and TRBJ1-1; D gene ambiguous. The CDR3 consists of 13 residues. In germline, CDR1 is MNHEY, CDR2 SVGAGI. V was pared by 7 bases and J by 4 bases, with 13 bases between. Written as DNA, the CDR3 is TGTGCCAGCACCCCCGGGGAGCGCACTGAAGCTTTCTTT. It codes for CASTPGERTEAFF.